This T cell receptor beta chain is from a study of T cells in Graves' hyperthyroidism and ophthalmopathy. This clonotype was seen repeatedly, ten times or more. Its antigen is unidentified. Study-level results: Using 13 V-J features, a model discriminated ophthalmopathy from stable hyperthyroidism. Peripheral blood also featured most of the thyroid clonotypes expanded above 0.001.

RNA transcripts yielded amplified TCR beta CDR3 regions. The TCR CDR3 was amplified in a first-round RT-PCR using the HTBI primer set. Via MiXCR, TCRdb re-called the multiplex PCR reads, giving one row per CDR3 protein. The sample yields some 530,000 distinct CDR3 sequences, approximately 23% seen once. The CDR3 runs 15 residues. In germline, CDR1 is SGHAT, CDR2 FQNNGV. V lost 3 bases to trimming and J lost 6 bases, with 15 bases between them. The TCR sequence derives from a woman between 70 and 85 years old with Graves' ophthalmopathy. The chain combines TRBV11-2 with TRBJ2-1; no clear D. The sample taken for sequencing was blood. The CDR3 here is CASSFNPGLGNEQFF. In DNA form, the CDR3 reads TGTGCCAGCAGCTTTAACCCGGGCTTAGGCAATGAGCAGTTCTTC.